A single sample is the source of the 32 T cell receptor beta chains below, sequenced in a study of Graves' ophthalmopathy and Graves' hyperthyroidism. Beta-chain TCR CDR3 regions were amplified from RNA transcripts. The workflow started with a first-round RT-PCR run with HTBI primers and then moved on to a second-round multiplex PCR. TCRdb analysed the multiplex PCR reads with MiXCR anew, one entry per CDR3 protein. The profile shows about 550,000 distinct CDR3 sequences, approximately 35% of them singletons. Sequenced sample: peripheral blood or thyroid tissue (not recorded which). The receptors stem from an adult man with Graves' hyperthyroidism.

This clonotype occurred many times. The J gene is TRBJ1-6, the V gene TRBV2; maybe TRBD1 (5 bases). The length of the CDR3 is 12 residues. Germline assignment: CDR1 SNHLY and CDR2 FYNNEI. The V end was cut by 6 bases, the J end by 6 bases, with 6 bases between. In nucleotides, the CDR3 is TGTGCCAGCAGCGACAGTAATTCACCCCTCCACTTT. Translation: CASSDSNSPLHF.

The chain combines TRBV15 with TRBJ1-2; D remains ambiguous. CDR3 length: 14 amino acids. Looked up from germline, CDR1 is LNHNV and CDR2 is YYDKDF (reference sequence). Between the trimmed V and J ends, which lost 5 bases and 14 bases, there was a span of 24 bases. The CDR3 nucleotides are TGTGCCACCAGCTCCCGGACTCTCGACTATGACTATACCTTC. This codes for CATSSRTLDYDYTF.

The chain couples TRBV19 to TRBJ2-2; D may be TRBD1 or TRBD2 (6 bases each). CDR3 length equals 15 residues. Trimming pared 7 bases from V and 3 bases from J, leaving 15 bases between. CDR1 LNHDA and CDR2 SQIVND come from the germline V gene (reference sequence). This CDR3 is CASIAGTQDTGELFF. The CDR3 DNA sequence: TGTGCCAGTATTGCGGGGACACAGGACACCGGGGAGCTGTTTTTT. Together with reference TRBV19 and TRBJ2-2, the CDR3 gives the full variable domain: DGGITQSPKYLFRKEGQNVTLSCEQNLNHDAMYWYRQDPGQGLRLIYYSQIVNDFQKGDIAEGYSVSREKKESFPLTVTSAQKNPTAFYLCASIAGTQDTGELFFGEGSRLTVL.

V usage is TRBV20-1 and J usage is TRBJ2-7; a weak D match, TRBD1 (5 bases). Trimming shortened V by 4 bases and J by 5 bases, and 12 bases separated the two germline ends. Germline V gives CDR1 DFQATT, CDR2 SNEGSKA (reference sequence). The CDR3 extends over 12 amino acids. The CDR3 sequence is CSATQGIDEQYF. The CDR3 nucleotides read TGCAGTGCTACCCAGGGCATCGACGAGCAGTACTTC.

The V and J genes are TRBV20-1 and TRBJ1-2, with a tentative D call TRBD1 (6 bases). The germline CDR1 and CDR2 sequences are DFQATT and SNEGSKA (reference sequence). The V gene lost 1 base and the J gene lost 4 bases, with 13 bases spanning the gap. The CDR3 covers 14 residues. For the CDR3, the DNA is TGCAGTGCTAGAGTCCAGGACAGAAGCTATGGCTACACCTTC. Protein sequence: CSARVQDRSYGYTF.

This chain links TRBV2 with TRBJ2-5, with a weak D call TRBD2 (6 bases). The DNA end is more similar to TRBJ2-1, so the J call may be wrong. Germline CDR1 and CDR2: SNHLY and FYNNEI. CDR3 length equals 14 residues. The CDR3 nucleotides read TGTGCCAGCAGTGAGTCGGAGGGGCGGAATGAGCAGTTCTTC. This translates into CASSESEGRNEQFF.

The chain uses TRBV29-1 and TRBJ2-7; 8 bases are a match to TRBD2. Per the germline V gene, CDR1 is SQVTM and CDR2 is ANQGSEA. The CDR3 spans 14 residues. The junction had 13 bases not matched to a gene; V was cut back by 8 bases and J by 4 bases. This chain's CDR3 is CSLGSGGPEYEQYF. Written as DNA, the CDR3 is TGCAGCTTAGGTTCGGGAGGGCCTGAGTACGAGCAGTACTTC.

For the CDR3, the DNA is TGTGCCAGCAGCTCCAGGGGCAGGAAGAACACTGAAGCTTTCTTT. This translates into CASSSRGRKNTEAFF. The V gene is TRBV6-1, the J gene TRBJ1-1; maybe TRBD1 (6 bases). The CDR3 contains 15 residues. CDR1 and CDR2 from the germline V gene are MNHNS and SASEGT. Trimming took off 6 bases at V and 1 base at J, with 15 bases between the two ends.

The chain employs TRBV9 and TRBJ2-3; the D is unclear. Germline V lookup: CDR1 SGDLS, CDR2 YYNGEE. The V gene lost 3 bases and the J gene lost 1 base, with 15 bases spanning the gap. The CDR3 consists of 16 residues. Here the CDR3 DNA reads TGTGCCAGCAGCGCGAGCCCACAAACCCGCACAGATACGCAGTATTTT. Its translation is CASSASPQTRTDTQYF. Full variable domain (remainder filled in from reference TRBV9 and TRBJ2-3): DSGVTQTPKHLITATGQRVTLRCSPRSGDLSVYWYQQSLDQGLQFLIQYYNGEERAKGNILERFSAQQFPDLHSELNLSSLELGDSALYFCASSASPQTRTDTQYFGPGTRLTVL.

With respect to this clonotype: Germline and junction disagree at one end, which may indicate a read error. The V gene is TRBV5-4, the J gene TRBJ1-6; 7 bases map to TRBD1. From germline, CDR1 is SGHNT and CDR2 YYREEE (reference sequence). This CDR3 comprises 13 residues. CDR3 in amino acids: CASSIRGGSSLHF. The CDR3, as DNA: TGTGCCAGCAGCATCAGGGGGGGTTCATCCCTCCACTTT.

This chain connects TRBV7-2 to TRBJ2-2; 9 positions match TRBD1. The CDR3 consists of 14 residues. Germline lookup yields CDR1 SGHTA and CDR2 FQGNSA. The junction had 8 bases not matched to a gene; V was cut back by 5 bases and J by 10 bases. The CDR3 sequence: CASSVQGALAELFF. The CDR3 DNA reads as TGTGCCAGCAGCGTACAGGGGGCTCTCGCGGAGCTGTTTTTT.

On this clonotype: This clone may be a read error of a much larger clone one base away. V gene TRBV5-1 combines with J gene TRBJ1-4, with D unresolved. The CDR3 runs 14 residues. CDR1 is SGHRS, CDR2 YFSETQ, per germline. With 10 bases removed from V and 0 bases from J, the gap between germline ends came to 13 bases. Here the CDR3 DNA reads TGCGCCGGCCGAGACACACCAACTAATGAAAAACTGTTTTTT. It encodes CAGRDTPTNEKLFF.

This clonotype was seen only a few times. The rearrangement uses TRBV10-2 and TRBJ1-5; D remains ambiguous. Trimming removed 5 bases from V and 9 bases from J, with 14 bases in between. Germline lookup yields CDR1 WSHSY and CDR2 SAAADI. The CDR3 is 13 residues long. CDR3 in DNA: TGCGCCAGCAGTTGGTCGTCCGACTCGCCCCAGCATTTT. This encodes CASSWSSDSPQHF.

Regarding this clonotype: No conserved phenylalanine or tryptophan ends this CDR3, so it is likely a read error. This chain joins TRBV7-6 and TRBJ1-5, with TRBD1 identical over 9 bases. This CDR3 is 17 amino acids long. J gave up 6 bases and V 6 bases, and 15 bases lay outside the gene matches. Germline V gene sequence: CDR1 SGHVS, CDR2 FNYEAQ. CDR3 nucleotides: TGTGCCAGCAGTGAATGGGGTCCACAGGGGGCAGGTCAGCCCCAGCATTCT. This gives the protein CASSEWGPQGAGQPQHS.

The rearrangement links TRBV29-1 to TRBJ1-5; TRBD1 matches at 9 bases. The V gene end was trimmed by 7 bases and the J gene end by 7 bases; junction bases not matched to a gene: 5. This CDR3 comprises 12 residues. CDR1 is SQVTM and CDR2 is ANQGSEA in the germline V gene. DNA for the CDR3: TGCAGCGCCGGGACAGGGACGCAGCCCCAGCATTTT. Encoded protein: CSAGTGTQPQHF.

This clonotype was seen ten or more times. V and J are TRBV7-2 and TRBJ1-1; D is undetermined. Germline V CDR1 and CDR2: SGHTA, FQGNSA. The CDR3 extends over 13 amino acids. Trimming removed 5 bases at V and 4 bases at J, with 11 bases between. The CDR3 nucleotides are TGTGCCAGCAGCATGGAGCGTATCACTGAAGCTTTCTTT. Translating it yields CASSMERITEAFF.

This clonotype came up many times. The CDR3 region is CASSPDGPYNSPLHF. The CDR3 coding sequence is TGTGCCAGCAGCCCCGACGGACCGTATAATTCACCCCTCCACTTT. This rearrangement joins TRBV6-5 to TRBJ1-6; no clear D gene. V was clipped by 6 bases and J by 4 bases, with 13 bases between them. Germline values: CDR1 MNHEY, CDR2 SVGAGI. The CDR3 consists of 15 residues.

This clonotype has at least ten counts. This chain uses TRBV24-1 with TRBJ2-7; TRBD2 agrees at 9 bases. The CDR3 consists of 15 residues. Germline CDR1 KGHDR, CDR2 SFDVKD. With 3 bases clipped from V and 7 bases from J, the junction kept 9 bases outside the gene matches. This CDR3 is CATSDQRGAAWEQYF. CDR3 nucleotide sequence: TGTGCCACCAGTGATCAGCGGGGGGCCGCGTGGGAGCAGTACTTC.

This clonotype was observed many times. The gene calls are TRBV12-3 or TRBV12-4 and TRBJ1-3; D gene unclear. Trimming pared 5 bases from V and 2 bases from J, leaving 19 bases between. There are 17 residues in the CDR3. The CDR3 reads CASSPLGGFRAGNTIYF. In DNA, the CDR3 is TGTGCCAGCAGTCCCCTGGGCGGTTTTCGGGCTGGAAACACCATATATTTT.

This clonotype showed up just a few times. The chain uses TRBV2 and TRBJ2-5, with D possibly being TRBD1 or TRBD2 (6 bases each). The CDR3 spans 17 residues. Trimming shortened V by 1 base and J by 4 bases, and 19 bases separated the two germline ends. Germline V gives CDR1 SNHLY, CDR2 FYNNEI. CDR3 protein: CASSEDGLGGLPETQYF. The DNA for the CDR3 is TGTGCCAGCAGTGAAGATGGTTTAGGGGGGCTCCCAGAGACCCAGTACTTC. Full variable domain (remainder filled in from reference TRBV2 and TRBJ2-5): EPEVTQTPSHQVTQMGQEVILRCVPISNHLYFYWYRQILGQKVEFLVSFYNNEISEKSEIFDDQFSVERPDGSNFTLKIRSTKLEDSAMYFCASSEDGLGGLPETQYFGPGTRLLVL.

The chain couples TRBV5-6 to TRBJ2-5; D not resolved. The germline V gene encodes CDR1 SGHDT and CDR2 YYEEEE. V dropped 4 bases and J dropped 9 bases, with 13 bases sitting between them. The CDR3 totals 12 residues. The CDR3 bases are TGTGCCAGCAGCGCCATGTATCAGCCCCAGTACTTC. Translating gives CASSAMYQPQYF.

This clonotype turned up a few times. The chain has TRBV29-1 and TRBJ2-7; 7 bases are a match to TRBD2. Losses at the gene ends were 4 bases for V and 5 bases for J; bases not matched to a gene: 2. This CDR3 contains 11 residues. Germline V CDR1 and CDR2: SQVTM, ANQGSEA. CDR3 sequence: CSVAGGNEQYF. CDR3 nucleotide sequence: TGCAGCGTTGCGGGAGGCAACGAGCAGTACTTC.

The sample holds a few counts of this clonotype. The chain is built from TRBV20-1 and TRBJ2-3; no clear D gene. V was cut by 3 bases and J by 2 bases, with 6 bases left in between. From germline, CDR1 is DFQATT and CDR2 SNEGSKA (reference sequence). CDR3 length: 12 amino acids. DNA of the CDR3: TGCAGTGCTAGTACCCACACAGATACGCAGTATTTT. Protein product: CSASTHTDTQYF.

This sequence joins TRBV29-1 and TRBJ1-3; TRBD1 aligns across 9 bases. Looked up from germline, CDR1 is SQVTM and CDR2 is ANQGSEA. The CDR3 totals 16 residues. J was trimmed by 2 bases and V by 6 bases; bases with no gene match: 11. The CDR3 region has the DNA TGCAGCGTGTACCGGGACAGGGAGGGAACTGGAAACACCATATATTTT. Translating it yields CSVYRDREGTGNTIYF.

Notes on this clonotype: This sequence may be a read error, since a much larger clone differs from it by one base. This rearrangement joins TRBV14 to TRBJ1-3; no definite D call. V lost 3 bases and J lost 1, with 10 bases in between. Germline V gene data show CDR1 as SGHDN and CDR2 as FVKESK. The CDR3 extends over 15 amino acids. Here the CDR3 DNA reads TGTGCCAGCAGCCATCTTCTGGTTTCTGGAAACACCATATATTTT. Amino acids: CASSHLLVSGNTIYF.

This clonotype was seen more than once but under ten times. The junction departs from the called germline gene at one end, perhaps through a read error. The V and J genes are TRBV6-1 and TRBJ1-5; D remains ambiguous. The CDR3 loop spans 13 amino acids. Germline V gene lookup returns CDR1 MNHNS and CDR2 SASEGT. Here the CDR3 reads CASSDIPKEKYSF. The CDR3 bases are TGTGCCAGCAGTGATATCCCGAAAGAAAAATATTCCTTT.

This clonotype has more than one count but fewer than ten. The chain joins TRBV12-3 or TRBV12-4 to TRBJ1-5, with a possible D match to TRBD1 (5 bases). The ends were cut back, 4 bases at V and 6 bases at J, with 13 bases in the middle. The length of the CDR3 is 14 residues. CDR3 loop: CASSYLAGTQPQHF. CDR3 nucleotides: TGTGCCAGCAGTTACTTGGCAGGGACTCAGCCCCAGCATTTT.

For this clonotype: This may come from a read error, since a much larger clone is one base off. The genes are TRBV7-9 and TRBJ1-1, with unresolved D. Germline V CDR1 and CDR2: SEHNR, FQNEAQ (reference sequence). V lost 4 bases to trimming and J lost 2 bases, with 17 bases between them. The CDR3 is made up of 16 amino acids. Here the CDR3 reads CASSSPNPEPNTEAFF. In DNA, the CDR3 is TGTGCCAGCAGCTCCCCTAATCCCGAACCCAACACTGAAGCTTTCTTT.

This clonotype showed up many times. This chain links TRBV7-9 with TRBJ2-5; D call uncertain. Germline V lookup: CDR1 SEHNR, CDR2 FQNEAQ (reference sequence). V was pared by 4 bases and J by 2 bases, with 14 bases between. The CDR3 loop spans 15 amino acids. CDR3 loop: CASSSPWAGQETQYF. The CDR3 DNA reads as TGTGCCAGCAGCTCCCCCTGGGCAGGACAAGAGACCCAGTACTTC.

As concerns this clonotype: Since a much larger clone is just one base distant, this may be a read error. The V and J genes are TRBV29-1 and TRBJ2-7; D possibly corresponds to TRBD2 (5 bases). The CDR3 has 13 amino acids. Germline V lookup: CDR1 SQVTM, CDR2 ANQGSEA. CDR3 DNA: TGCAGCGTTGAACTGGGGAGCTCCTACGAGCAGTGCTTC. Encoded protein: CSVELGSSYEQCF.

This clonotype was seen once. This rearrangement joins TRBV14 to TRBJ2-7, with TRBD1 matching over 9 bases. The CDR3 covers 15 residues. Germline-derived CDR1 and CDR2 are SGHDN and FVKESK. The ends lost 4 bases at V and 7 bases at J; junction bases unmatched: 11. Written as DNA, the CDR3 is TGTGCCAGCAGCCGAACCGGGACAGGGACAGGTGAGCAGTACTTC. It yields the protein CASSRTGTGTGEQYF.

In its sample, this clonotype was seen many times. The V and J genes are TRBV20-1 and TRBJ1-2; D is perhaps TRBD1 (6 bases). The CDR3 consists of 17 residues. V lost 1 base to trimming and J lost 7 bases, with 25 bases between them. Germline assignment: CDR1 DFQATT and CDR2 SNEGSKA (reference sequence). The CDR3 DNA reads as TGCAGTGCTAGAGTCCATAGTCCGCTCGCGGGGGCACGTGGCTACACCTTC. Translated, it gives CSARVHSPLAGARGYTF.